The 5 T cell receptor beta chains in this list originate from one sample, sequenced in a study of T cell changes during pregnancy in multiple sclerosis. Clones were sequenced by immunoSEQ multiplex PCR, and TCRdb holds only the in-frame ones, with some missing. The sample carries about 40,000 clones, about 87% recorded once. The sequencing here drew on CD4+ T cells from peripheral blood mononuclear cells, taken in the second trimester of pregnancy. The receptors come from a female donor with multiple sclerosis, enrolled in a pregnancy study.

V and J are TRBV7-6 and TRBJ2-1; TRBD2 aligns across 15 bases. The CDR3 contains 15 residues. CDR1 is SGHVS, CDR2 FNYEAQ, per germline. The V gene end was trimmed by 5 bases and the J gene end by 9 bases; junction bases not matched to a gene: 5. This CDR3 is CASSGLAGGPSEQFF. The CDR3 coding sequence is TGTGCCAGCAGCGGACTAGCGGGAGGGCCTAGTGAGCAGTTCTTC.

This clone was counted once. This sequence joins TRBV30 and TRBJ1-2, with TRBD1 identical over 10 bases. Germline CDR1 reads GTSNPN; CDR2 reads SVGIG (reference sequence). The CDR3 is made up of 19 amino acids. Losses at the gene ends were 2 bases for V and 4 bases for J; bases not matched to a gene: 19. The CDR3 here is CAWSQQPGQGKRLGYGYTF. As DNA, the CDR3 is TGTGCCTGGAGTCAGCAACCGGGACAGGGGAAACGGCTAGGCTATGGCTACACCTTC.

V is TRBV6-5 and J is TRBJ2-1, with D perhaps TRBD2 (6 bases). Germline-derived CDR1 and CDR2 are MNHEY and SVGAGI. The ends were cut back, 4 bases at V and 3 bases at J, with 16 bases in the middle. This CDR3 has 16 amino acids. The CDR3 loop reads CASSFRSAGFYNEQFF. The CDR3 region has the DNA TGTGCCAGCAGTTTCAGATCCGCGGGGTTCTACAATGAGCAGTTCTTC.

The chain is built from TRBV7-9 and TRBJ2-7; 10 nucleotides agree with TRBD2. The germline V gene has CDR1 SEHNR and CDR2 FQNEAQ (reference sequence). This CDR3 contains 16 residues. V lost 8 bases to trimming and J lost 0 bases; unmatched junction nucleotides: 10. The CDR3 DNA reads TGTGCCAGCTCGCTAGCGGGAGCCTTAAGCTCCTACGAGCAGTACTTC. The encoded protein is CASSLAGALSSYEQYF.

The chain is built from TRBV11-2 and TRBJ1-2; TRBD1 aligns across 8 bases. This CDR3 contains 15 residues. Trimming cost V 0 bases and J 6 bases; bases outside gene matches: 6. Germline CDR1 and CDR2: SGHAT and FQNNGV. CDR3 nucleotides: TGTGCCAGCAGCTTAGATCCGGGGACAGGCCATGGCTACACCTTC. Translated, it gives CASSLDPGTGHGYTF.